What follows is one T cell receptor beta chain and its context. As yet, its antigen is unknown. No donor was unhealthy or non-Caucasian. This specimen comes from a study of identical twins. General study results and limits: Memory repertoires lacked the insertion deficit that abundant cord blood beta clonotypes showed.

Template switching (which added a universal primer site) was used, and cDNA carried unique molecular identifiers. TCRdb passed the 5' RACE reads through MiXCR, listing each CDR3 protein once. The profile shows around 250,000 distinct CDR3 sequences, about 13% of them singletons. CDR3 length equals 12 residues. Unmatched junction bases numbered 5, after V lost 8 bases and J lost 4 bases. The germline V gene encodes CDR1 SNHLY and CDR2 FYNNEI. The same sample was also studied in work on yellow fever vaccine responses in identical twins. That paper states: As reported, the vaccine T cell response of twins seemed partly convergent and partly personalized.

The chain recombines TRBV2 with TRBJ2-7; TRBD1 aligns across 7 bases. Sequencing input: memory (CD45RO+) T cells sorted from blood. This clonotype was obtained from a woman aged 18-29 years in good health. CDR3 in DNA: TGTGCCAGCTGGGACAGCAAATACGAGCAGTACTTC. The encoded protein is CASWDSKYEQYF.